This paragraph covers one TCR beta chain sequence. Its recognized antigen is unknown. Base qualities are not at hand, and no much larger clone is one base apart. These data are taken from a study of blood T cell repertoires in COVID-19 (dated by TCRdb to 2020 to 2022). About the investigation overall: The collaborator samples originated in the United States, Italy and Spain and spanned the acute and convalescent phases of COVID-19. Deeply sampled blood TCRbeta repertoires from subjects exposed to, actively infected with, or recovered from COVID-19 were included in the dataset. The material from the prospective study consisted of cDNA or gDNA derived from T cells, B-cell-depleted T cells, or PBMCs. Samples were obtained from the ongoing ImmuneRACE study (first 160 participants) and from 1,000 to 1,500 subjects provided by 6 global collaborators. Where available, HLA class I and class II types were taken from metadata supplied by the sample provider and were not determined by assay-based typing. Nearly every sample came with metadata listing a de-identified subject ID, COVID-19 status, age in years and sex. The repertoires were made available in a free public database intended to serve as a resource for research on the immune response to SARS-CoV-2.

V was cut back by 7 bases and J by 9 bases, leaving a gap of 13 bases between them. The CDR1 and CDR2 encoded by the germline V gene are SNHLY and FYNNEI. Spanning cysteine to phenylalanine, the CDR3 consists of 12 amino acids. This entry keeps only the CDR3 DNA: 36 bases, framed from base 1. The immunoSEQ Assay, a bias-controlled multiplex PCR, was used to amplify TCRbeta CDR3 regions from genomic DNA. For the original study's pipeline: Within the assay, amplification of reference gene primers was used to estimate how many nucleated cells each sample contained. To quantify the absolute abundance of each unique TCRbeta CDR3 rearrangement, sequence reads were collapsed and filtered. For each sample, productive Simpson clonality was calculated as the square root of Simpson's diversity index across productive rearrangements. Here the immuneACCESS table is served through TCRdb, limited to in-frame sequences with V and J called. Missing clones are a known gap in these copies; in checked studies unresolved V genes cover under half, and the rest lacks a known reason. V, J and clone size were drawn from that table, and D and trimming were deduced from the DNA. This sample lists 250,000 to 350,000 clones; 85% to 90% were detected once. The ten most abundant clones make up 4% of the sample.

What the work shows at the level of the full study, not this receptor alone: Clinical and demographic metadata were provided uncurated, with the amount varying by source and participant.

Whole blood was collected in K2EDTA tubes by collaborating institutions according to the institutions' own protocols. For TCRbeta analysis, collaborators shipped samples as frozen whole blood, isolated PBMCs, or DNA extracted from either of those sample types. Recombination joined TRBV2 with TRBJ2-1, and the D gene may be TRBD2, 6 bases matching. Sequenced input: peripheral blood. The origin of this receptor is a woman aged 50 to 60 with active or convalescent COVID-19. The nucleotide sequence is given as TGTGCCAGCAACTGGTTGGGAGGTGAGCAGTTCTTC. The resulting protein is CASNWLGGEQFF. Reference TRBV2 and TRBJ2-1 genes cover what lies past the CDR3, so the full variable domain is EPEVTQTPSHQVTQMGQEVILRCVPISNHLYFYWYRQILGQKVEFLVSFYNNEISEKSEIFDDQFSVERPDGSNFTLKIRSTKLEDSAMYFCASNWLGGEQFFGPGTRLTVL.